This T cell receptor (beta chain) was sequenced for a study of T-cell reconstitution after alpha-beta-depleted transplantation in children (TCRdb year 2016). Describing the broader study: Using TCR repertoire profiling, the study followed T-cell immune reconstitution in a quantitative way in children after TCRalphabeta/CD19-depleted allogeneic hematopoietic cell transplantation.

The V end gives up 1 base and the J end 2 bases, leaving 4 bases in the junction not matched to a gene. There are 15 amino acids in the CDR3, from cysteine to phenylalanine inclusive. The entry retains the CDR3 DNA only, 45 bases that are in frame from base 1. Looking up the germline V gene (reference sequence) yields CDR1 LGHDT and CDR2 YNNKEL. This clonotype was counted at least ten times. The antigen it recognizes is unknown. The input lacks base qualities; no much larger clone sits a single base away. The library was produced with PCR. Sequenced using an Illumina HiSeq 2500. Molecular barcoding was employed in the preparation of TCR libraries, with unique molecular identifiers being used to normalize TCRbeta repertoire quantification. TCRdb trimmed public reads at Q25 via fastp, called clones via MiXCR and kept in-frame beta chains. When rows share a CDR3 protein, they turn into one entry using the most common DNA and genes. Counted in this sample were over 70,000 distinct CDR3 sequences; roughly 7.7% of them appeared once. Just under 7% of the sample rests with the top ten.

The sequencing here drew on PBMCs from the stem cell graft donor, taken from the stem cell graft. The sequence links TRBV3-1 to TRBJ2-7; 8 bases in the middle match TRBD1. The clonotype comes from a human donor who donated a stem cell graft to a child with congenital amegakaryocytic thrombocytopenia. CDR3 reads: CASSQGPDRAYEQYF. DNA sequence: TGTGCCAGCAGCCAAGGACCGGACAGGGCCTACGAGCAGTACTTC.